This TCR beta chain stems from a study of T cell changes during pregnancy in multiple sclerosis. TCRdb keeps only in-frame clones here, not all; method: immunoSEQ multiplex PCR. The sample lists around 100,000 clones, almost 95% seen once, with roughly 0.9% in the top ten. CDR1 is SGDLS and CDR2 is YYNGEE in the germline V gene. V lost 0 bases and J lost 9; bases outside the gene matches: 3. The CDR3 spans 15 residues. The rearrangement joins TRBV9 to TRBJ2-3, with 14 bases identical to TRBD2. The sequence was collected from a female donor with multiple sclerosis, enrolled in a pregnancy study. Sample: peripheral blood, taken before pregnancy. Written as DNA, the CDR3 is TGTGCCAGCAGCGTAGGGACTAGCGGGAGGAGGACGCAGTATTTT. Translated: CASSVGTSGRRTQYF.